The source of this T cell receptor (beta chain) is a study of cytomegalovirus exposure and HLA in healthy donors. Study observations and caveats: A further, later analysis showed that HLA-associated TCR beta chains (compared with equally common others) were more clonally expanded. Prior analysis indicated that the majority of TCR beta V segments exhibited productivity approximately 87% or approximately 30% of the time. It has been reported that TCR beta sequences accurately predicted the HLA-A and HLA-B alleles of most subjects.

The study ran its PCR with 60 Vbeta and 13 Jbeta primers. The protocol was immunoSEQ multiplex PCR, while the TCRdb copy is restricted to in-frame clones and leaves out a portion. In the table there are some 180,000 clones, approximately 80% of which are singletons. Germline CDR1 LNHDA, CDR2 SQIVND (reference sequence). Trimming took 2 bases from V and 0 from J, leaving 22 bases between them. This CDR3 comprises 19 residues. The sample holds one count of this clone. The target antigen is unknown. This TCR came from a woman aged 25 to 39 in good health and CMV-seronegative. Material for sequencing was PBMCs. This chain joins TRBV19 and TRBJ1-1; possibly TRBD1 for D (6 bases). CDR3 nucleotides: TGTGCCAGTAGTATATTGCATCTCGGGGGGGACACAATGAACACTGAAGCTTTCTTT. As protein: CASSILHLGGDTMNTEAFF.